This T cell receptor (beta chain) was identified during a study of T cell responses to AZD1222 COVID-19 vaccine. For the study at large: Timing groups of about 4 and about 12 weeks for second doses were pooled. Whole-study results and caveats: Along spike, vaccine-associated CD4 TCRs were found throughout, with dominance at 160-218 and 743-854. Of the AZD1222 recipients, only five or six were seropositive at baseline. Close to half of spike-specific TCRs reportedly recognize unmutated variant regions.

Produced via immunoSEQ multiplex PCR; TCRdb's table is partial and in-frame only. The sample lists about 190,000 clones; almost 95% were seen once. Turning to this clone: Its antigen is still unknown.

Trimming took 2 bases from V and 2 from J; bases not matched to a gene: 7. The V gene's germline CDR1 is GTSNPN and CDR2 SVGIG (reference sequence). The CDR3 consists of 15 residues. V gene TRBV30 combines with J gene TRBJ1-2; 8 positions match TRBD1. This clonotype was obtained from an adult in good health. Sample: peripheral blood, taken on day 0 of AZD1222 vaccination. CDR3 sequence: CAWSHVGDRNYGYTF. The CDR3 nucleotides read TGTGCCTGGAGTCACGTCGGGGACAGGAACTATGGCTACACCTTC.